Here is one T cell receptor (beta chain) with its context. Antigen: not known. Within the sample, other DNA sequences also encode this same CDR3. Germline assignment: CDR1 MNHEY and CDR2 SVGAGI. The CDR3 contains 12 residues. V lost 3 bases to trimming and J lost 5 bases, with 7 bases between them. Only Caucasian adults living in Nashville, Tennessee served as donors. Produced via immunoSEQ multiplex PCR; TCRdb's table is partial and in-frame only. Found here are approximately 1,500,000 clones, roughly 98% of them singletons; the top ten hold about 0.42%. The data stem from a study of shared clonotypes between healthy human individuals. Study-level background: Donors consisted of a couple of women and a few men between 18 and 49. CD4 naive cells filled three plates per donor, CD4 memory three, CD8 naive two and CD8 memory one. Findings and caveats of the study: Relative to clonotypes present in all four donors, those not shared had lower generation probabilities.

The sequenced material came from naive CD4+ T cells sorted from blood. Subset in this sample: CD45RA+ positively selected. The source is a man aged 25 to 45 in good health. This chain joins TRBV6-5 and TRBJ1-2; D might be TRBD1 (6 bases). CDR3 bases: TGTGCCAGCAGTTATAGGGGGTATGGCTACACCTTC. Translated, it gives CASSYRGYGYTF.